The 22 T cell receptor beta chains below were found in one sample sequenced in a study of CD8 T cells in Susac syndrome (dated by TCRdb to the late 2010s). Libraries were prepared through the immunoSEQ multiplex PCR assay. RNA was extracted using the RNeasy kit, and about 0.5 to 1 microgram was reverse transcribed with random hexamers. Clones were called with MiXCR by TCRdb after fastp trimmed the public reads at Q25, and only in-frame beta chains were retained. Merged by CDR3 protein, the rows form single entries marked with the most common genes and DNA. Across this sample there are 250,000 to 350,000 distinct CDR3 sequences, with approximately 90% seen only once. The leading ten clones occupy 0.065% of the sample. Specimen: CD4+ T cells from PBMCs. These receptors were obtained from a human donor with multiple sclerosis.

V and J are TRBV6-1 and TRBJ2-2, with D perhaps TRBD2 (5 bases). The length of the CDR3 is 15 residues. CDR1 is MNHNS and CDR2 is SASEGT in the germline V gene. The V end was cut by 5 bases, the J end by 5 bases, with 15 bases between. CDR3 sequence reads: CASSPRREGTGELFF. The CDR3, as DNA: TGTGCCAGCAGTCCCCGACGGGAAGGGACCGGGGAGCTGTTTTTT.

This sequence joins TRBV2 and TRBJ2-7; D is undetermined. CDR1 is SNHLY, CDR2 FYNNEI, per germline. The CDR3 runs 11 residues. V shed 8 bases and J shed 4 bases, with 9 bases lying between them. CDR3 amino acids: CASGTAYEQYF. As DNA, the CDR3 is TGTGCCAGCGGTACAGCTTACGAGCAGTACTTC.

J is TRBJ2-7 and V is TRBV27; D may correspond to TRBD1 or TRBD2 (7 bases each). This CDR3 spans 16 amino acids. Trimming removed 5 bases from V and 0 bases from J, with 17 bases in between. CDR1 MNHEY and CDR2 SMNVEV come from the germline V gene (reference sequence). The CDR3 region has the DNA TGTGCCAGCAGTACAGGAGGGGGGGACAGCTCCTACGAGCAGTACTTC. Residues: CASSTGGGDSSYEQYF.

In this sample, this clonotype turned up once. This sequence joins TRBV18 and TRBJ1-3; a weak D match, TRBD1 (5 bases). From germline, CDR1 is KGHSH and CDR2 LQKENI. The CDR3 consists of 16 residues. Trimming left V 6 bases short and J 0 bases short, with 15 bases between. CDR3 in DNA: TGTGCCAGCTCCCCCGGGACCGCGAGCTCTGGAAACACCATATATTTT. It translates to CASSPGTASSGNTIYF. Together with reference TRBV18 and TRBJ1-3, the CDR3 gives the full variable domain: NAGVMQNPRHLVRRRGQEARLRCSPMKGHSHVYWYRQLPEEGLKFMVYLQKENIIDESGMPKERFSAEFPKEGPSILRIQQVVRGDSAAYFCASSPGTASSGNTIYFGEGSWLTVV.

This CDR3 is CATSRGGVGETQYF. CDR3 DNA sequence: TGTGCCACCAGCAGAGGGGGGGTTGGTGAGACCCAGTACTTC. V and J are TRBV15 and TRBJ2-5, with TRBD2 as a possible D gene (6 bases). This CDR3 comprises 14 residues. Germline V gene lookup returns CDR1 LNHNV and CDR2 YYDKDF (reference sequence). Between the trimmed V and J ends, which lost 1 base and 5 bases, there was a span of 11 bases.

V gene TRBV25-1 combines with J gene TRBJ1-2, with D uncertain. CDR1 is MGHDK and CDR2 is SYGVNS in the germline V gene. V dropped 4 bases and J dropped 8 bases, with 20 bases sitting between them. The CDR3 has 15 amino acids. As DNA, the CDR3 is TGTGCCAGCAGTGGTCCGTCTTCCTTTGTGGGAGGCTACACCTTC. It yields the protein CASSGPSSFVGGYTF.

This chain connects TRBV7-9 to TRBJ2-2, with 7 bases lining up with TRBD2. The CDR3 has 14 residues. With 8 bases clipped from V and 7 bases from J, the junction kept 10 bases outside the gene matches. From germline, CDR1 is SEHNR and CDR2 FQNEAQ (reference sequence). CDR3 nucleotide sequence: TGTGCCAGCGCGACGGGGGGTTCGAGCGGGGAGCTGTTTTTT. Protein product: CASATGGSSGELFF.

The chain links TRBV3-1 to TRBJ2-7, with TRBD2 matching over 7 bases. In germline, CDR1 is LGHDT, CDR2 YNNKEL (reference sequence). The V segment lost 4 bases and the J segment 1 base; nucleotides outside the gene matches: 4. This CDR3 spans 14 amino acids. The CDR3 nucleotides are TGTGCCAGCAGCCTGAACGGGGGGTCCTACGAGCAGTACTTC. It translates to CASSLNGGSYEQYF.

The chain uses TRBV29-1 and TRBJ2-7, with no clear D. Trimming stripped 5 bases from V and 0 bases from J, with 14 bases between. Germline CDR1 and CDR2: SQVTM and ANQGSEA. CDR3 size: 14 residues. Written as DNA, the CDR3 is TGCAGCGTTCTTTTGCGGAAGAGCTCCTACGAGCAGTACTTC. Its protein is CSVLLRKSSYEQYF.

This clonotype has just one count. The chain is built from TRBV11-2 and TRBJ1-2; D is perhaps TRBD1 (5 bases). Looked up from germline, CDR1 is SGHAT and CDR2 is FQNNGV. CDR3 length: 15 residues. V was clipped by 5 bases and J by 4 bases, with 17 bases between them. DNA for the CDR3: TGTGCCAGCAGCCAGGACCCTCGGGGGGTCTATGGCTACACCTTC. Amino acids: CASSQDPRGVYGYTF.

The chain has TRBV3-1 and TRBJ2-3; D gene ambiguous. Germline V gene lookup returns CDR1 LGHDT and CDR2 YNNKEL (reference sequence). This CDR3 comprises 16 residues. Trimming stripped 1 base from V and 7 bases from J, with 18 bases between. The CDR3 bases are TGTGCCAGCAGCCAAGGTATCCCCCCTCTTCTAAATACGCAGTATTTT. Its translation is CASSQGIPPLLNTQYF.

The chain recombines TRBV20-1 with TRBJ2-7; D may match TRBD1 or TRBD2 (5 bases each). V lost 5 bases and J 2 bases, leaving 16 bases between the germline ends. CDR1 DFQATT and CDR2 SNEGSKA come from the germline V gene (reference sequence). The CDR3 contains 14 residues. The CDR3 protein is CSARPGLRAYEQYF. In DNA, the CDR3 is TGCAGTGCTCGCCCAGGGTTGCGGGCCTACGAGCAGTACTTC.

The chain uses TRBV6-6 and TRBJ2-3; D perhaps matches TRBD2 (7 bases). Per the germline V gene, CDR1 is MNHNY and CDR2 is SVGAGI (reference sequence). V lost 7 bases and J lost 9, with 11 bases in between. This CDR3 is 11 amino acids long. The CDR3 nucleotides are TGTGCCAGCACCCCGGGGGGCACGCAGTATTTT. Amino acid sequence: CASTPGGTQYF.

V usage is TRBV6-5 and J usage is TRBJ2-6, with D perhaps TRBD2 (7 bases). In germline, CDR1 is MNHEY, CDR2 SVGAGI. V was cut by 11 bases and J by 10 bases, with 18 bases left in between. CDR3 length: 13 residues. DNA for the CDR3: TGTGCCGCAGGAGGGGGGGCCCCTAACGTCCTGACTTTC. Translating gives CAAGGGAPNVLTF.

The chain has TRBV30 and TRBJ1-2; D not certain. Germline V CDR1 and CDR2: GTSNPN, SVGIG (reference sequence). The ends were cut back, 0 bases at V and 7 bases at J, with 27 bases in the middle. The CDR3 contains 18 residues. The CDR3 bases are TGTGCCTGGAGTGTAACGGGGTGGGATGTTCAGAATGCCCGTGGCTACACCTTC. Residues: CAWSVTGWDVQNARGYTF.

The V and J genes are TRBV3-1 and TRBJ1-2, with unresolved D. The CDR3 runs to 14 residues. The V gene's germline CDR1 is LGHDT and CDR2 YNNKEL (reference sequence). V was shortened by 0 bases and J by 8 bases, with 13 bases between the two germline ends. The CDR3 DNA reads TGTGCCAGCAGCCAAGATCAGAGCGTCCACGGCTACACCTTC. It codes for CASSQDQSVHGYTF. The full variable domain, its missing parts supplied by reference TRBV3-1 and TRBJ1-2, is DTAVSQTPKYLVTQMGNDKSIKCEQNLGHDTMYWYKQDSKKFLKIMFSYNNKELIINETVPNRFSPKSPDKAHLNLHINSLELGDSAVYFCASSQDQSVHGYTFGSGTRLTVV.

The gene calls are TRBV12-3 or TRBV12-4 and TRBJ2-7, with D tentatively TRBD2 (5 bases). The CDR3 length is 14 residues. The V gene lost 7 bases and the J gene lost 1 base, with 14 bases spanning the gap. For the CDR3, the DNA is TGTGCCAGCAACGACGGAGGAAAGTCCTACGAGCAGTACTTC. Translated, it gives CASNDGGKSYEQYF.

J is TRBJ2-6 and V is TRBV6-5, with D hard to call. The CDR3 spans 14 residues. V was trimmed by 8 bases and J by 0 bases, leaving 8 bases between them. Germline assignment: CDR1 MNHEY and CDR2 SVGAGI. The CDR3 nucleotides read TGTGCCAGCGGCAGACCCTCTGGGGCCAACGTCCTGACTTTC. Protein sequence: CASGRPSGANVLTF.

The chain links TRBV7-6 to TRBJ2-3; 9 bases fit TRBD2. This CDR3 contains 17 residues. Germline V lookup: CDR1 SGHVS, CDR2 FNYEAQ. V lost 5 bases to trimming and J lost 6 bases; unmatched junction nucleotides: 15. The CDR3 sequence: CASSHSGSTSLRDTQYF. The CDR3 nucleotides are TGTGCCAGCAGCCATAGCGGGAGTACCAGCTTGCGGGATACGCAGTATTTT.

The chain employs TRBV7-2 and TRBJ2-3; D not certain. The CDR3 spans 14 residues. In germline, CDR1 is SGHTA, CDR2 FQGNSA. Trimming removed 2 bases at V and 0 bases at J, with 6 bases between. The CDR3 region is CASSLRRSTDTQYF. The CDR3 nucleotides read TGTGCCAGCAGCTTAAGACGGAGCACAGATACGCAGTATTTT.

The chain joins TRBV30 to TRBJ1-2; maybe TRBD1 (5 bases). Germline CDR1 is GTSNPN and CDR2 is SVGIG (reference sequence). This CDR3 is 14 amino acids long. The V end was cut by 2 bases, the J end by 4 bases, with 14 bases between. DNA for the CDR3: TGTGCCTGGAGTTATGGGGGTTGGGGCTATGGCTACACCTTC. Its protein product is CAWSYGGWGYGYTF.

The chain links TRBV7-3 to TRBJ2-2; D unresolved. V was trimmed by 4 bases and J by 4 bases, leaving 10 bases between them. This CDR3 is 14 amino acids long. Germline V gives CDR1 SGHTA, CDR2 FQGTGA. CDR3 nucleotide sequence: TGTGCCAGCAGCTCAGGCGTTAGCACCGGGGAGCTGTTTTTT. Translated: CASSSGVSTGELFF.